This TCR beta chain was sequenced during a study of blood T cell repertoires in COVID-19. Across the study: Researchers got acute and convalescent COVID-19 samples from the United States, Italy and Spain.

In assigning cohorts, the study relied on participant-reported clinical history. The assay was immunoSEQ multiplex PCR, and TCRdb's table has in-frame clones only and misses some. Found here are 150,000 to 250,000 clones, around 90% of them singletons; the top ten hold 2% to 2.5%. Germline values: CDR1 KGHSH, CDR2 LQKENI. CDR3 length equals 16 residues. V lost 0 bases, J lost 3 bases, and 12 bases lay in between. This TCR was recovered from a woman in her 30s who had recovered from COVID-19. The material sequenced was PBMCs or T cells enriched from blood (not recorded which). This chain links TRBV18 with TRBJ2-1; TRBD2 might be the D (5 bases). The CDR3 loop reads CASSPPKTSIYNEQFF. In nucleotides, the CDR3 is TGTGCCAGCTCACCACCCAAAACTAGTATCTACAATGAGCAGTTCTTC.